This TCR beta chain was recovered during a study of cytomegalovirus exposure and HLA in healthy donors. Study-wide points: For most TCR beta V segments, an earlier analysis put the productive rate at about 87% or about 30% of the time. Accurate HLA-A and HLA-B prediction from TCR beta sequences was reported for most subjects. Follow-up analysis later connected one missense variant in DCLRE1C with trimming of TCR beta V- and J-genes.

Per germline, CDR1 MNHNS and CDR2 SASEGT. The CDR3 has 14 amino acids. V was shortened by 5 bases and J by 5 bases, with 14 bases between the two germline ends. This clone occurred a few times. As yet, its antigen is unknown. PCR amplification relied on 60 Vbeta primers (plus 13 Jbeta primers). Here immunoSEQ multiplex PCR was the method, and the copy in TCRdb shows in-frame clones only, minus some. Of about 170,000 clones listed, approximately 78% were seen once; the top ten hold about 1.9%. This clonotype was sampled from a woman aged 18-35 years in good health and CMV-seronegative. Sequencing used PBMCs. The chain joins TRBV6-1 to TRBJ2-3; maybe TRBD1 (6 bases). CDR3 region: CASSKQGYQDTQYF. CDR3 DNA: TGTGCCAGCAGTAAACAGGGTTATCAAGATACGCAGTATTTT.